The T cell receptor beta chain described here comes from a study of T cells in Graves' hyperthyroidism and ophthalmopathy. Study results and limitations: Most thyroid clonotypes with frequency above 0.001 were detected in blood.

Authors of the study amplified TCR beta CDR3 regions from RNA transcripts. First-round RT-PCR targeting the TCR CDR3 was performed with the HTBI primer set. TCRdb fed the multiplex PCR reads into MiXCR, producing one record per CDR3 protein. The sample contains a few hundred thousand distinct CDR3 sequences, more than 11% of which appear only once. A remark on this clonotype: The target antigen is unknown. Being one base from a much bigger clone, this may be a read error.

This CDR3 is 12 amino acids long. J lost 9 bases, V lost 4 bases, and 7 bases had no gene match. Germline CDR1 and CDR2: SGHRS and YFSETQ. At first hyperthyroidism diagnosis, before any ophthalmopathy symptoms, the blood sample was collected. The sequence came from a woman aged 25 to 39 with Graves' hyperthyroidism that later progressed to Graves' ophthalmopathy. V usage is TRBV5-1 and J usage is TRBJ2-7; 7 bases are a match to TRBD1. The specimen sequenced was blood. CDR3: CASSIYRGGQYF. The CDR3 bases are TGCGCCAGCAGCATCTACAGGGGCGGGCAGTACTTC.